The T cell receptor beta chain described here comes from a study of regulatory T cells in long-lasting Graves disease. Overall study findings and caveats: Persistent disease exhibited a predilection for TRBV28, TRBJ1-2 and TRBJ2-5. Persistent patients had more shared public clonotypes (about 2,800) than new patients (about 870).

In building TCR beta libraries, iRepertoire HTBI primers were used together with Arm-PCR of CDR3 regions. TCRdb reprocessed the multiplex PCR reads via MiXCR and lists one record per CDR3 protein. The table has 350,000 to 450,000 distinct CDR3 sequences, roughly 23% seen once. The germline V gene encodes CDR1 LGHDT and CDR2 YNNKEL (reference sequence). CDR3 size: 19 residues. Time point of the sample: persistent/refractory GD, antithyroid drugs over 5 years with positive TRAb. PBMC-derived RNA was used for the TCR library. Tubes containing EDTA received about 10 milliliters of drawn peripheral blood. This clonotype has only one observation. Antigen unknown. The germline gene is not matched at one end of the junction; a read error may be the cause.

The TCR originated in a female donor with Graves disease. Source: peripheral blood mononuclear cells (PBMCs), taken when the disease was refractory, from a patient treated with antithyroid drugs. This rearrangement joins TRBV3-1 to TRBJ2-5, with D perhaps given as TRBD1 or TRBD2 (6 bases each). The CDR3 DNA reads TGTGCCAGCAGCCAAATCCCCCTAGGGGACCTATGGGGGGCGGAGACCCAGCACTTC. Protein product: CASSQIPLGDLWGAETQHF.